This entry lists 14 T cell receptor beta chains sequenced from one sample in a study of T cells in Graves' hyperthyroidism and ophthalmopathy. Template material for amplifying TCR beta CDR3 regions consisted of RNA transcripts. TCR CDR3 regions were first amplified by RT-PCR with HTBI primers. Each CDR3 protein gets one entry after TCRdb re-called the multiplex PCR reads with MiXCR. In the table there are about 640,000 distinct CDR3 sequences, around 21% of which are singletons. Specimen: blood. Every receptor here comes from a man aged 25 to 40 with Graves' ophthalmopathy.

This clonotype was detected only a few times. V usage is TRBV3-1 and J usage is TRBJ2-3; D gene uncertain. V lost 5 bases, J lost 2 bases, and 14 bases lay in between. Germline CDR1 and CDR2: LGHDT and YNNKEL (reference sequence). This CDR3 spans 15 amino acids. The CDR3 reads CASSVDRSITDTQYF. DNA for the CDR3: TGTGCCAGCAGCGTTGACCGGTCGATCACAGATACGCAGTATTTT.

In this sample, this clonotype turned up a few times. The genes are TRBV7-9 and TRBJ2-1; D might be TRBD1 or TRBD2, each matching 5 bases. This CDR3 has 15 amino acids. Germline lookup yields CDR1 SEHNR and CDR2 FQNEAQ (reference sequence). V was pared by 4 bases and J by 4 bases, with 14 bases between. CDR3 amino acids: CASSYRDGVYNEQFF. The CDR3 region has the DNA TGTGCCAGCAGCTACCGGGACGGAGTTTACAATGAGCAGTTCTTC.

This clonotype was recorded a few times. The V and J genes are TRBV4-2 and TRBJ2-1; 8 bases agree with TRBD2. The germline V gene encodes CDR1 LGHNA and CDR2 YNFKEQ. The CDR3 sequence is 18 residues long. The junction had 15 bases not matched to a gene; V was cut back by 1 base and J by 7 bases. The CDR3, as DNA: TGTGCCAGCAGCCAAGTGTTCAGCGACAGCGGGAGAAAGAATGAGCAGTTCTTC. Its translation: CASSQVFSDSGRKNEQFF.

In its sample, this clonotype was seen many times. This chain uses TRBV28 with TRBJ1-3, with a tentative D call TRBD1 (5 bases). Germline loops: CDR1 MDHEN, CDR2 SYDVKM. The V end lost 3 bases, the J end lost 0 bases, and 9 bases lay between the germline ends. The CDR3 has 15 residues. The CDR3 DNA reads TGTGCCAGCAGTTTGGGACTGTCCTCTGGAAACACCATATATTTT. Encoded protein: CASSLGLSSGNTIYF. The full variable domain, completed using reference TRBV28 and TRBJ1-3, is DVKVTQSSRYLVKRTGEKVFLECVQDMDHENMFWYRQDPGLGLRLIYFSYDVKMKEKGDIPEGYSVSREKKERFSLILESASTNQTSMYLCASSLGLSSGNTIYFGEGSWLTVV.

In its sample, this clonotype was seen a few times. The chain links TRBV20-1 to TRBJ2-2; D is unresolved. CDR3 size: 12 residues. The V and J ends lost 5 bases and 4 bases respectively, with 8 bases between them. Germline V gives CDR1 DFQATT, CDR2 SNEGSKA (reference sequence). The CDR3, as DNA: TGCAGTGCTCCCGATCGCACCGGGGAGCTGTTTTTT. It yields the protein CSAPDRTGELFF.

This clonotype occurred a few times. This chain links TRBV19 with TRBJ2-2, with TRBD1 matching over 9 bases. The CDR3 spans 16 residues. Germline lookup yields CDR1 LNHDA and CDR2 SQIVND (reference sequence). With 3 bases clipped from V and 6 bases from J, the junction kept 8 bases outside the gene matches. In DNA form, the CDR3 reads TGTGCCAGTAGTATCGGGACAGGGAGATTCTCCGGGGAGCTGTTTTTT. This codes for CASSIGTGRFSGELFF. Full variable domain (rest looked up from reference TRBV19 and TRBJ2-2): DGGITQSPKYLFRKEGQNVTLSCEQNLNHDAMYWYRQDPGQGLRLIYYSQIVNDFQKGDIAEGYSVSREKKESFPLTVTSAQKNPTAFYLCASSIGTGRFSGELFFGEGSRLTVL.

The chain links TRBV14 to TRBJ2-1; either TRBD1 or TRBD2 may supply D (6 bases each). Trimming cost V 1 base and J 9 bases, with 22 bases left between them. Germline-derived CDR1 and CDR2 are SGHDN and FVKESK. The CDR3 consists of 17 residues. The CDR3 bases are TGTGCCAGCAGCCAAGTAACAGCATTCTGGGGGGCGGGTGAGCAGTTCTTC. Translation gives CASSQVTAFWGAGEQFF. The entire variable domain, with the rest obtained from reference TRBV14 and TRBJ2-1, is as follows: EAGVTQFPSHSVIEKGQTVTLRCDPISGHDNLYWYRRVMGKEIKFLLHFVKESKQDESGMPNNRFLAERTGGTYSTLKVQPAELEDSGVYFCASSQVTAFWGAGEQFFGPGTRLTVL.

In the case of this clonotype: This CDR3 is missing its conserved last phenylalanine or tryptophan, likely due to a read error. The DNA for the CDR3 is TGTGCCAGCATGTCCGGGACCTCCTACAATGAGCAGTTCCTC. Its translation: CASMSGTSYNEQFL. The chain combines TRBV27 with TRBJ2-1; D is tentatively TRBD1 or TRBD2 (5 bases each). Germline V CDR1 and CDR2: MNHEY, SMNVEV (reference sequence). This CDR3 is 14 amino acids long. Trimming left V 7 bases short and J 0 bases short, with 10 bases between.

This rearrangement joins TRBV10-1 to TRBJ2-1; TRBD1 aligns across 9 bases. Germline V CDR1 and CDR2: WNHNN, SYGVQD (reference sequence). The length of the CDR3 is 16 residues. With 3 bases clipped from V and 9 bases from J, the junction kept 12 bases outside the gene matches. The CDR3 protein is CASSDSSSDRGSEQFF. CDR3 nucleotides: TGCGCCAGCAGTGATTCCTCCAGTGACAGGGGGTCTGAGCAGTTCTTC.

This clonotype was counted ten times or more. The chain is built from TRBV3-1 and TRBJ2-5, with 11 bases identical to TRBD2. This CDR3 comprises 18 residues. Losses at the gene ends were 3 bases for V and 0 bases for J; bases not matched to a gene: 9. Germline V lookup: CDR1 LGHDT, CDR2 YNNKEL (reference sequence). The CDR3 spells CASSQAGTSGLYQETQYF. The CDR3 region has the DNA TGTGCCAGCAGCCAGGCCGGGACTAGCGGACTCTACCAAGAGACCCAGTACTTC.

This clonotype was seen a handful of times. The chain employs TRBV3-1 and TRBJ2-1, with D maybe TRBD2 (6 bases). This CDR3 is 16 amino acids long. Trimming took off 4 bases at V and 0 bases at J, with 13 bases between the two ends. Germline CDR1 LGHDT, CDR2 YNNKEL (reference sequence). The CDR3 coding sequence is TGTGCCAGCAGCCCCTTGGGGAGGAGCTCCTACAATGAGCAGTTCTTC. Protein sequence: CASSPLGRSSYNEQFF.

On this clonotype: This may be a read error: a much more frequent sequence differs by one nucleotide. This chain connects TRBV3-1 to TRBJ1-6, with TRBD1 matching over 7 bases. CDR3 length: 14 amino acids. CDR1 and CDR2 (germline): LGHDT, YNNKEL (reference sequence). CDR3 region: CVSSLTGINSPLHF. The CDR3 DNA reads as TGTGTCAGCAGCTTGACAGGGATCAATTCACCCCTCCACTTT. The full variable domain, in which reference TRBV3-1 and TRBJ1-6 provide the parts outside the CDR3, is DTAVSQTPKYLVTQMGNDKSIKCEQNLGHDTMYWYKQDSKKFLKIMFSYNNKELIINETVPNRFSPKSPDKAHLNLHINSLELGDSAVYFCVSSLTGINSPLHFGNGTRLTVT.

V usage is TRBV24-1 and J usage is TRBJ1-5; 9 bases match TRBD1. Germline V gene sequence: CDR1 KGHDR, CDR2 SFDVKD. The CDR3 extends over 14 amino acids. Trimming removed 3 bases from V and 8 bases from J; junction bases left unmatched: 4. In nucleotides, the CDR3 is TGTGCCACCAGTGATGGGACAGGGTTTAAGCCCCAGCATTTT. Amino acids: CATSDGTGFKPQHF.

The table lists this clonotype with a few counts. The chain combines TRBV4-3 with TRBJ2-7; D not resolved. This CDR3 spans 15 amino acids. The V end lost 1 base, the J end lost 2 bases, and 12 bases lay between the germline ends. Germline values: CDR1 LGHNA, CDR2 YSLEER. The CDR3 bases are TGCGCCAGCAGCCAAGTGGCAGACACAGCCTACGAGCAGTACTTC. Translating it yields CASSQVADTAYEQYF.